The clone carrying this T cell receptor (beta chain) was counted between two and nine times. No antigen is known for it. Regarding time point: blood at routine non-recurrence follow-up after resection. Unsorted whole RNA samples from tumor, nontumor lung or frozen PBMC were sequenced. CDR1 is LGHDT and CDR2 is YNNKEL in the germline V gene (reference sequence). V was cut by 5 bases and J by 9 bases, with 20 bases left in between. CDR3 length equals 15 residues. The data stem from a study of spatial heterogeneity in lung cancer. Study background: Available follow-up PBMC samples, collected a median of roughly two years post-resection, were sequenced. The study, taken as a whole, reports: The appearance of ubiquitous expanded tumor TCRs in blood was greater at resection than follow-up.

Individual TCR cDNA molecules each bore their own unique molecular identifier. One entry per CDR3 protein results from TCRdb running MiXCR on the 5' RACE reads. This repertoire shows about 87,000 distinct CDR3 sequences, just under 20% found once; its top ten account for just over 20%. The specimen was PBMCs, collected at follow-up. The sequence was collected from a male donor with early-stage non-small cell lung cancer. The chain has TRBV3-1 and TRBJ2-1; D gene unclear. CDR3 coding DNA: TGTGCCAGCAGCGGCGGACGGACCGCTGCTCCTGAGCAGTTCTTC. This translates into CASSGGRTAAPEQFF.